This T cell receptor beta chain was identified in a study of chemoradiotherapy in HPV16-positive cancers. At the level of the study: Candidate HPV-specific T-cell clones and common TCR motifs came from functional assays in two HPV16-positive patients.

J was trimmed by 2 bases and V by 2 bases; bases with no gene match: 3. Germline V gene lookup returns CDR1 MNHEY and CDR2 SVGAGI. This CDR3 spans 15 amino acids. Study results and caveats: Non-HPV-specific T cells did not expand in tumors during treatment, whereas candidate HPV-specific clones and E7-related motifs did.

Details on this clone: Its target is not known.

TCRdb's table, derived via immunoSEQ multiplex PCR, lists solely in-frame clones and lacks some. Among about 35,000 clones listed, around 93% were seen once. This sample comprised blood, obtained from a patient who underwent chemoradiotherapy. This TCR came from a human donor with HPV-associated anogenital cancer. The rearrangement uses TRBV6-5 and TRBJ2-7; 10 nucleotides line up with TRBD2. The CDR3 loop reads CASSYGSGGAYEQYF. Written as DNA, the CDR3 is TGTGCCAGCAGTTACGGAAGCGGGGGGGCCTACGAGCAGTACTTC.